Sequencing of this T cell receptor (beta chain) was carried out in a study of blood T cell repertoires in COVID-19. Looking at the study overall: Samples came from the United States, Italy and Spain, spanning acute and convalescent COVID-19. Sources were T cells, B-cell-depleted T cells, or PBMCs; the material itself was cDNA or gDNA.

As originally analysed: The assay estimated nucleated cells by amplifying reference gene primers. Profiled with immunoSEQ multiplex PCR; TCRdb holds only in-frame clones, not every one. The V and J calls and clone size are taken from that table; D and trimming were inferred from the DNA. The sample includes 150,000 or so clones, about 79% of them seen just once. Germline CDR1 reads SNHLY; CDR2 reads FYNNEI. The V gene lost 6 bases and the J gene lost 0 bases, with 11 bases spanning the gap. The CDR3 spans 14 residues. The source is an elderly woman with active or convalescent COVID-19. The sample taken for sequencing was peripheral blood. The chain has TRBV2 and TRBJ1-1, with D perhaps TRBD1 (5 bases). Here the CDR3 reads CASSDRLLNTEAFF. The CDR3 DNA follows: TGTGCCAGCAGCGACAGATTATTGAACACTGAAGCTTTCTTT. The full variable domain, rest sourced from reference TRBV2 and TRBJ1-1, is EPEVTQTPSHQVTQMGQEVILRCVPISNHLYFYWYRQILGQKVEFLVSFYNNEISEKSEIFDDQFSVERPDGSNFTLKIRSTKLEDSAMYFCASSDRLLNTEAFFGQGTRLTVV.